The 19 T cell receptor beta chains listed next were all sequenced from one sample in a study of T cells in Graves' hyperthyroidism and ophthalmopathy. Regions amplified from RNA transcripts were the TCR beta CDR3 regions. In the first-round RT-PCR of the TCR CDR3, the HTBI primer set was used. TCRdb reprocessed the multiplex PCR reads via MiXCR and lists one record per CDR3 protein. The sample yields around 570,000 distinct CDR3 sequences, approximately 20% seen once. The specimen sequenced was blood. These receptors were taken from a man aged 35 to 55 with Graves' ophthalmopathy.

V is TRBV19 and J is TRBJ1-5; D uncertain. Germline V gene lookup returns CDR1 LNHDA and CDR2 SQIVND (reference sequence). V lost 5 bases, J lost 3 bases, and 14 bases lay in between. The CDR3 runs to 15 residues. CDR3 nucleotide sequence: TGTGCCAGTAGTGCGGAAAGGTCCTTCAATCAGCCCCAGCATTTT. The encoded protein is CASSAERSFNQPQHF.

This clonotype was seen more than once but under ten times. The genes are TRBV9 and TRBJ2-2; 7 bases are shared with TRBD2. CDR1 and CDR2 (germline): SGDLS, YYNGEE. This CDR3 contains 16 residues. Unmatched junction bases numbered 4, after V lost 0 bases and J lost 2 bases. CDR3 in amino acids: CASSVVPAGNTGELFF. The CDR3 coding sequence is TGTGCCAGCAGCGTAGTCCCAGCGGGAAACACCGGGGAGCTGTTTTTT. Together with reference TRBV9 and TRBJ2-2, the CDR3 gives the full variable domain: DSGVTQTPKHLITATGQRVTLRCSPRSGDLSVYWYQQSLDQGLQFLIQYYNGEERAKGNILERFSAQQFPDLHSELNLSSLELGDSALYFCASSVVPAGNTGELFFGEGSRLTVL.

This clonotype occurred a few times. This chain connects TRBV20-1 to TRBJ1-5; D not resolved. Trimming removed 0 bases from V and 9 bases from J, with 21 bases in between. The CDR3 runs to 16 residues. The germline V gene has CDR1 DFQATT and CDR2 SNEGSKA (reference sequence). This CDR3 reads CSARELRGLGMGPQHF. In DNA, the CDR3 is TGCAGTGCTAGAGAACTTCGCGGTTTGGGGATGGGGCCCCAGCATTTT.

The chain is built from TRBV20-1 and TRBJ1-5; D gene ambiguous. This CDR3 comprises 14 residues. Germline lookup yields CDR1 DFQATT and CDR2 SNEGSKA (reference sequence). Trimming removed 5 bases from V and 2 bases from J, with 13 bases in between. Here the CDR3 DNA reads TGCAGTGCTGGAACCAGTCGTGGCAATCAGCCCCAGCATTTT. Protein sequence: CSAGTSRGNQPQHF.

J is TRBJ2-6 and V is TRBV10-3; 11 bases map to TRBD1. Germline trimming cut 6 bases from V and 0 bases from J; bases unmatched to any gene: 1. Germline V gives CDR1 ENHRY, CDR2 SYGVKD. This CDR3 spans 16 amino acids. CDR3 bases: TGTGCCATCAGGGACAGGGGGCCCTCTGGGGCCAACGTCCTGACTTTC. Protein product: CAIRDRGPSGANVLTF.

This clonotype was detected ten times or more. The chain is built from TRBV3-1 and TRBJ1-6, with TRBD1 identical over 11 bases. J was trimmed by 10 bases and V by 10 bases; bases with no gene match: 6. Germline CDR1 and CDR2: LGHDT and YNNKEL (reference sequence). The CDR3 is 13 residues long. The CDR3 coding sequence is TGTGCCACCTCGGACAGGGGGCAGTCACCCCTCCACTTT. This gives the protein CATSDRGQSPLHF. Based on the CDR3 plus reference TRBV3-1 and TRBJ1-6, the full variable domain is DTAVSQTPKYLVTQMGNDKSIKCEQNLGHDTMYWYKQDSKKFLKIMFSYNNKELIINETVPNRFSPKSPDKAHLNLHINSLELGDSAVYFCATSDRGQSPLHFGNGTRLTVT.

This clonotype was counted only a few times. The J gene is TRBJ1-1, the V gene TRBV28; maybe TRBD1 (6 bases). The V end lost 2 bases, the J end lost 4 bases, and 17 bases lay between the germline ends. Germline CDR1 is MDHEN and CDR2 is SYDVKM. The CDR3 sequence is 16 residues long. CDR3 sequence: CASSLPPPGDSTEAFF. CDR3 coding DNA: TGTGCCAGCAGTTTACCCCCCCCAGGGGATAGCACTGAAGCTTTCTTT. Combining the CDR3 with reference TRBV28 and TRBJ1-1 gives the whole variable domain DVKVTQSSRYLVKRTGEKVFLECVQDMDHENMFWYRQDPGLGLRLIYFSYDVKMKEKGDIPEGYSVSREKKERFSLILESASTNQTSMYLCASSLPPPGDSTEAFFGQGTRLTVV.

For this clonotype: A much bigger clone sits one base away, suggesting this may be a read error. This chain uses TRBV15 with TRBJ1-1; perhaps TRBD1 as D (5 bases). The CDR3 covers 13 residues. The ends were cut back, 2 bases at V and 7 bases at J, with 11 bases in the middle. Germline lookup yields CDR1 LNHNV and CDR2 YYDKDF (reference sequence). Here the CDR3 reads CATSRSRANEAFF. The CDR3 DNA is TGTGCCACCAGCAGAAGCAGGGCCAATGAAGCTTTCTTT.

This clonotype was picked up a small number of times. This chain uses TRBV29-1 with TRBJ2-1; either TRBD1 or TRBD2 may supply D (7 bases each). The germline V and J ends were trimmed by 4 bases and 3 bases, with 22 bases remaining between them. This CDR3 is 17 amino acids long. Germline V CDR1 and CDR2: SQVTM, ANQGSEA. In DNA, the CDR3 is TGCAGCGTTGGGGGGGGTTTGGGACAGAGCCTCTACAATGAGCAGTTCTTC. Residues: CSVGGGLGQSLYNEQFF.

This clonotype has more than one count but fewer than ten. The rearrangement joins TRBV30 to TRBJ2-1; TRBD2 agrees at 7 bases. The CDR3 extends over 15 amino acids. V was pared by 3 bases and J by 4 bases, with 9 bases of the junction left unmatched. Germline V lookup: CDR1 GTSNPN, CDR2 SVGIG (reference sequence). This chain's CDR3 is CAWREIWRGYNEQFF. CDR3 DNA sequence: TGTGCCTGGAGGGAAATCTGGCGGGGGTACAATGAGCAGTTCTTC. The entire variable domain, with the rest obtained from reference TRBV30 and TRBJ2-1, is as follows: SQTIHQWPATLVQPVGSPLSLECTVEGTSNPNLYWYRQAAGRGLQLLFYSVGIGQISSEVPQNLSASRPQDRQFILSSKKLLLSDSGFYLCAWREIWRGYNEQFFGPGTRLTVL.

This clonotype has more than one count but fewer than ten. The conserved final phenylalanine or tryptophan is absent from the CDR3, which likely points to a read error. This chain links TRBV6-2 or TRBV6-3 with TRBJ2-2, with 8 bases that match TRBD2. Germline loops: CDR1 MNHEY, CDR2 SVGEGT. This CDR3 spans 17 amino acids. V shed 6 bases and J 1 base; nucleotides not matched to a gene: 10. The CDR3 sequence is CASSPLLTSVNTGELFS. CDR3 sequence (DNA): TGTGCCAGCAGCCCCCTCTTGACTAGCGTGAACACCGGGGAGCTGTTTTCT.

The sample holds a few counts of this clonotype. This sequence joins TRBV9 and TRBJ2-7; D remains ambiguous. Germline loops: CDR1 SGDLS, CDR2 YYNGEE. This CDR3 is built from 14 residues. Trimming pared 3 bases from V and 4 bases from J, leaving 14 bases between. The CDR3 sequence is CASSAHKGPYEQYF. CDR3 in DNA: TGTGCCAGCAGCGCCCATAAAGGTCCTTACGAGCAGTACTTC.

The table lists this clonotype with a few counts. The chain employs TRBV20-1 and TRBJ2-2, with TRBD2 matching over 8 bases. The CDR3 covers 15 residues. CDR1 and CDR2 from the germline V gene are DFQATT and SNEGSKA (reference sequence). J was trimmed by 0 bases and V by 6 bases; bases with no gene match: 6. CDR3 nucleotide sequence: TGCAGTGCCTCACCGGGACTAGCGAACACCGGGGAGCTGTTTTTT. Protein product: CSASPGLANTGELFF.

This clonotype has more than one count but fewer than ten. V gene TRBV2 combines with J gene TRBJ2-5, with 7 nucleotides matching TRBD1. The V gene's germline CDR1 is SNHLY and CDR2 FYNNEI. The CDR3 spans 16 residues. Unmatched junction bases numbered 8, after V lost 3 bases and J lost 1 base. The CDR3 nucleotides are TGTGCCAGCAGTGAGTCTAGAGGGGGCTCCCAAGAGACCCAGTACTTC. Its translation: CASSESRGGSQETQYF.

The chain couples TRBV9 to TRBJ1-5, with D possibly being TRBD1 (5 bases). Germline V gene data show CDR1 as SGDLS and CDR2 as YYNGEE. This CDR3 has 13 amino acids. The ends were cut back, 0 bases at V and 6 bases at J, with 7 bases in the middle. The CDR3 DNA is TGTGCCAGCAGCGTAGGGGGGGGTCAGCCCCAGCATTTT. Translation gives CASSVGGGQPQHF.

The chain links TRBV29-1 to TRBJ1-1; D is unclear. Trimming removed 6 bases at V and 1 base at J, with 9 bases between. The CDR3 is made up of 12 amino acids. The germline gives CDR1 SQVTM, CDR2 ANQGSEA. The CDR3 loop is CSVTSGNTEAFF. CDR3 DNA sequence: TGCAGCGTAACCTCGGGGAACACTGAAGCTTTCTTT.

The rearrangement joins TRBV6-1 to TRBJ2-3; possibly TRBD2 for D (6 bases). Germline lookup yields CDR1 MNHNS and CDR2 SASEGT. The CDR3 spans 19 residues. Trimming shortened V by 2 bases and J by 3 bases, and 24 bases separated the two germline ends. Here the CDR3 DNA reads TGTGCCAGCAGTGAACAACGCCTATGGGGGGTTGGGATTACAGATACGCAGTATTTT. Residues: CASSEQRLWGVGITDTQYF.

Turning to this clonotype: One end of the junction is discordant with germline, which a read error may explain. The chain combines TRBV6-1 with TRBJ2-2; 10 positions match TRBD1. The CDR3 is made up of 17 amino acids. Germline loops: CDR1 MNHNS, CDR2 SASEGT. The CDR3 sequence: CAGSEGGTGALHGELFF. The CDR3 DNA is TGTGCCGGCAGTGAAGGAGGGACAGGGGCCCTCCACGGGGAGCTGTTTTTT.

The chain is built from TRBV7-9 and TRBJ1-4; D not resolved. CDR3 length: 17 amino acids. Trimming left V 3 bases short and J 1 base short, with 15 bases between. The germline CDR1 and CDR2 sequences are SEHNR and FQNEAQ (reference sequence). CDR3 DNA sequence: TGTGCCAGCAGCTTGACGATCACCCTAGAAACTAATGAAAAACTGTTTTTT. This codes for CASSLTITLETNEKLFF.